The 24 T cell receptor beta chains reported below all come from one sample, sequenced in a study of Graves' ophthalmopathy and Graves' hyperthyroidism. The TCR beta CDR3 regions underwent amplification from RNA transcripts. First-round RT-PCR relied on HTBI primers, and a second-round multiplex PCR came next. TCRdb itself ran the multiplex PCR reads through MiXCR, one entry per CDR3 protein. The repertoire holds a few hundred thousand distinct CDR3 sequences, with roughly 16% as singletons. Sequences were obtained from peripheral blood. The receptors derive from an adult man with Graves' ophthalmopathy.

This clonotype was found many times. The CDR3 DNA sequence: TGTGCCTGGAATATCAGGGTGGATCAGCCCCAGCATTTT. Translation: CAWNIRVDQPQHF. The chain couples TRBV30 to TRBJ1-5; TRBD1 is a possible D gene (5 bases). V was pared by 4 bases and J by 5 bases, with 12 bases between. This CDR3 is built from 13 residues. The germline CDR1 and CDR2 sequences are GTSNPN and SVGIG (reference sequence).

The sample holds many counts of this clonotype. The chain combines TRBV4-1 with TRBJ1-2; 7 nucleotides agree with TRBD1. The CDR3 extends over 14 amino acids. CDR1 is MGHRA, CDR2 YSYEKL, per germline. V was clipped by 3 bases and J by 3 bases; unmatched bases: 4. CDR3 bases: TGCGCCAGCAGCCAGGGACAGTTCGACTATGGCTACACCTTC. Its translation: CASSQGQFDYGYTF.

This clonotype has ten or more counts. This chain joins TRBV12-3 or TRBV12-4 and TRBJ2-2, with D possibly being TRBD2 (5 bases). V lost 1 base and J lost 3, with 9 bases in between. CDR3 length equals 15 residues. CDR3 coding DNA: TGTGCCAGCAGTTTAGAATGGGAGTACACCGGGGAGCTGTTTTTT. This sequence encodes CASSLEWEYTGELFF.

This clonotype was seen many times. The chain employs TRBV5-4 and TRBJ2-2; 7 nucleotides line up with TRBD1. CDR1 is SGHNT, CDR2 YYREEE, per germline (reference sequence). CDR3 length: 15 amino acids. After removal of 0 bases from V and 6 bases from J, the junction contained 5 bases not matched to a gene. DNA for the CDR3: TGTGCCAGCAGCTTGGGACAGGGAAGGGCCGGGGAGCTGTTTTTT. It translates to CASSLGQGRAGELFF.

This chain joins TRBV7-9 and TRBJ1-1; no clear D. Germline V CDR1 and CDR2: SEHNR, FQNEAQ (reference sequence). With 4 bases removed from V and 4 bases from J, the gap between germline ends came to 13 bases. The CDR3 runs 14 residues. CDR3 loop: CASSSSGEGTEAFF. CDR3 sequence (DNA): TGTGCCAGCAGCTCTAGCGGGGAAGGCACTGAAGCTTTCTTT.

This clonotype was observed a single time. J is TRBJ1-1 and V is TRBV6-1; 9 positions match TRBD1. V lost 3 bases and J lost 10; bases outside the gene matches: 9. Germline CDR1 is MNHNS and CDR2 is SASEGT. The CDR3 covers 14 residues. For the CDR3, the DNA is TGTGCCAGCAGTGAGAGGACAGGGGTTCGAGGAGCTTTCTTT. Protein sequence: CASSERTGVRGAFF.

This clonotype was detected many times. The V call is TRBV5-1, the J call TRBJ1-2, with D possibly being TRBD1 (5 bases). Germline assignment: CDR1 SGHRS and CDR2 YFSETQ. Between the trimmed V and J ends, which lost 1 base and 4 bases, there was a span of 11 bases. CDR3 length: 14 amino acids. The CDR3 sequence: CASSLYGGIYGYTF. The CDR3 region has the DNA TGCGCCAGCAGCTTGTACGGGGGTATCTATGGCTACACCTTC.

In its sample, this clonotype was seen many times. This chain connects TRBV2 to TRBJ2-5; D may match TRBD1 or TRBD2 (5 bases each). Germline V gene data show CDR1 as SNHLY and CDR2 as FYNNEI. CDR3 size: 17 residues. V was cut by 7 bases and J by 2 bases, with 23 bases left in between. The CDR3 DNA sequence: TGTGCCAGCACCGAAGGGGTACGGGACCCGGAACAAGAGACCCAGTACTTC. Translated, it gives CASTEGVRDPEQETQYF.

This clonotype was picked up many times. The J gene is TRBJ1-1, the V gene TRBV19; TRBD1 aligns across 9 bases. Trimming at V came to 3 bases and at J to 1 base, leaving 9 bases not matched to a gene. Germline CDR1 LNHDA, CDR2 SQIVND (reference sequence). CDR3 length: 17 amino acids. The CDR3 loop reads CASSIGQGFVRNTEAFF. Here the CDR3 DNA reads TGTGCCAGTAGTATTGGACAGGGGTTCGTAAGGAACACTGAAGCTTTCTTT.

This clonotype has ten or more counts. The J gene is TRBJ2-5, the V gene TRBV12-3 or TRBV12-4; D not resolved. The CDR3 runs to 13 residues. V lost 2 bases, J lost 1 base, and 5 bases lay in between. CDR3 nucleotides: TGTGCCAGCAGTTTACTCGTCCAAGAGACCCAGTACTTC. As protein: CASSLLVQETQYF.

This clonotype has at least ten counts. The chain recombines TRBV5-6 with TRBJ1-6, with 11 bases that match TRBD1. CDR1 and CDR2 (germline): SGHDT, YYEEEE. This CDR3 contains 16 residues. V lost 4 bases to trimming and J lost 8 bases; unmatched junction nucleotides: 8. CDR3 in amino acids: CASSPSGTGGYSPLHF. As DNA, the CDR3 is TGTGCCAGCAGCCCATCGGGGACAGGGGGTTATTCACCCCTCCACTTT.

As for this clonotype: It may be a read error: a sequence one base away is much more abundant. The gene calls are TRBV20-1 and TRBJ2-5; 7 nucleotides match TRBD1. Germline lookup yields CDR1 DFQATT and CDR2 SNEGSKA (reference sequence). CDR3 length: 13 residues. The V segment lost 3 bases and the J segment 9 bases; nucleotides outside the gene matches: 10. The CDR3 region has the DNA TGCAGTGCTAGGGAACAGGGGACGGTGGCCCAGTACTTC. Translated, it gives CSAREQGTVAQYF.

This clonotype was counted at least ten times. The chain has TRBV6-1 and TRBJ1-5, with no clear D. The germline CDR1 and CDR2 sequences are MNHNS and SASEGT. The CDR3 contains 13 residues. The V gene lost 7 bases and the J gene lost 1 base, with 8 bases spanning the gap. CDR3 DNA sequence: TGTGCCAGCATGAAGTTAAGCAATCAGCCCCAGCATTTT. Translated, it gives CASMKLSNQPQHF.

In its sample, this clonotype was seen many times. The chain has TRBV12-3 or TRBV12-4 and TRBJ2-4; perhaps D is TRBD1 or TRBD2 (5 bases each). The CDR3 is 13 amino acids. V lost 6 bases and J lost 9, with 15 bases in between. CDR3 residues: CASSPPPGTIQYF. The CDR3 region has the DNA TGTGCCAGCAGCCCTCCGCCGGGGACCATTCAGTACTTC.

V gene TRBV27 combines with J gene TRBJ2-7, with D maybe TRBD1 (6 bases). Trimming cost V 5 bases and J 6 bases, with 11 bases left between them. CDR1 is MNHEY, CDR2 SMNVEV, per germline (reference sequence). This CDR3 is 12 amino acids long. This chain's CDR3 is CASSAAGAEQYF. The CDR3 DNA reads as TGTGCCAGCAGTGCCGCAGGGGCCGAGCAGTACTTC.

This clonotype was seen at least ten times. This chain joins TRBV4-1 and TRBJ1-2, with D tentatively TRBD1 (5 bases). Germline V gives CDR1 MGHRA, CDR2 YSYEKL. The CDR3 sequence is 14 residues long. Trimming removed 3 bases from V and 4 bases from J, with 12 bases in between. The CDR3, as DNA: TGCGCCAGCAGCCAGGATCAGGGTTCCTATGGCTACACCTTC. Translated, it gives CASSQDQGSYGYTF.

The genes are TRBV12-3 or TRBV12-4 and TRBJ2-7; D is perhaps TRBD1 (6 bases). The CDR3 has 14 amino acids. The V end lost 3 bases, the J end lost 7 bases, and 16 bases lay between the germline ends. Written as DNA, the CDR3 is TGTGCCAGCAGTTTTGGGCAGGGGCTTCGGGAGCAGTACTTC. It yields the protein CASSFGQGLREQYF.

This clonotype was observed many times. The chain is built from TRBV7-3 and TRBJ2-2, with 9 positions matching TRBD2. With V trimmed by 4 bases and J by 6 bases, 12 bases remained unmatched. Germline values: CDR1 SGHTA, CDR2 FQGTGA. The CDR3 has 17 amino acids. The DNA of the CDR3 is TGTGCCAGCAGCTCCCCTGGTGCGGGGGGGCTGTCCGGGGAGCTGTTTTTT. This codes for CASSSPGAGGLSGELFF.

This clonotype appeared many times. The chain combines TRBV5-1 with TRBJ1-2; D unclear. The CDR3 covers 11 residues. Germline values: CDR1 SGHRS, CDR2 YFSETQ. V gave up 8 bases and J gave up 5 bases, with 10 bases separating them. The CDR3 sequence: CASRAEYGYTF. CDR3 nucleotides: TGCGCCAGTCGGGCGGAGTATGGCTACACCTTC.

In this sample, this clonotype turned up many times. CDR3 nucleotide sequence: TGTGCCAGCTCAGGGGGAGGTAGGAACCAAGAGACCCAGTACTTC. Its protein is CASSGGGRNQETQYF. The V gene is TRBV28, the J gene TRBJ2-5; D is perhaps TRBD1 (7 bases). Looked up from germline, CDR1 is MDHEN and CDR2 is SYDVKM. The CDR3 is made up of 15 amino acids. Between the trimmed V and J ends, which lost 8 bases and 0 bases, there was a span of 16 bases.

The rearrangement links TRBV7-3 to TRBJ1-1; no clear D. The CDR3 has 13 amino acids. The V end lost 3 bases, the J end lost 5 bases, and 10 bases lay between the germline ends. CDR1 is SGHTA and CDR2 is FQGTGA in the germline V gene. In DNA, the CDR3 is TGTGCCAGCAGCTTTGACTCGGGGACTGAAGCTTTCTTT. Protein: CASSFDSGTEAFF.

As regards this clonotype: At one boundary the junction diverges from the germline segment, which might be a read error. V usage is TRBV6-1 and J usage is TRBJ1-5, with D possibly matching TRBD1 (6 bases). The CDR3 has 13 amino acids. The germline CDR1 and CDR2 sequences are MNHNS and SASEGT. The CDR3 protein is CASSVYRAQPQRF. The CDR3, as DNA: TGTGCCAGCAGTGTATACAGGGCTCAGCCCCAGCGTTTT.

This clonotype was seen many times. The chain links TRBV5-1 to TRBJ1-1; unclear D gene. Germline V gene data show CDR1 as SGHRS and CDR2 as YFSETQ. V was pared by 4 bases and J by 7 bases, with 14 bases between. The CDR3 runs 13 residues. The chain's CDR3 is CASSLDVTDEAFF. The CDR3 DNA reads TGCGCCAGCAGCCTAGATGTCACAGATGAAGCTTTCTTT.

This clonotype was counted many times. CDR3 DNA: TGTGCCAGGGGGCCTAGCGGCCAAGAGACCCAGTACTTC. Translation: CARGPSGQETQYF. The rearrangement links TRBV6-1 to TRBJ2-5, with 7 bases fitting TRBD2. J gave up 1 base and V 9 bases, and 5 bases lay outside the gene matches. This CDR3 contains 13 residues. Germline assignment: CDR1 MNHNS and CDR2 SASEGT.